This TCR beta chain was identified in a study of blood T cell repertoires in COVID-19. In the study overall: Samples representing acute and convalescent COVID-19 were sourced from the United States, Italy and Spain. The cDNA or gDNA used as material had been derived from T cells, B-cell-depleted T cells, or PBMCs.

This clone was counted only a few times. Authors' analysis steps: Amplification of reference gene primers was used by the study to estimate nucleated cell counts. Profiled with immunoSEQ multiplex PCR; TCRdb holds only in-frame clones, not every one. V and J calls and clone size are those listed in that table; D and trimming were worked out from the DNA. The sample yields 200,000 or so clones, 60% to 80% seen once. This CDR3 is built from 11 residues. Trimming left V 4 bases short and J 4 bases short, with 5 bases between. The receptor was isolated from a man aged 55-75 years with active or convalescent COVID-19. The rearrangement uses TRBV12-3 or TRBV12-4 and TRBJ2-7; the D is unclear. The sequencing sample was made of peripheral blood. CDR3 nucleotide sequence: TGTGCCAGCAGTTCCCCATACGAGCAGTACTTC. Its translation: CASSSPYEQYF.